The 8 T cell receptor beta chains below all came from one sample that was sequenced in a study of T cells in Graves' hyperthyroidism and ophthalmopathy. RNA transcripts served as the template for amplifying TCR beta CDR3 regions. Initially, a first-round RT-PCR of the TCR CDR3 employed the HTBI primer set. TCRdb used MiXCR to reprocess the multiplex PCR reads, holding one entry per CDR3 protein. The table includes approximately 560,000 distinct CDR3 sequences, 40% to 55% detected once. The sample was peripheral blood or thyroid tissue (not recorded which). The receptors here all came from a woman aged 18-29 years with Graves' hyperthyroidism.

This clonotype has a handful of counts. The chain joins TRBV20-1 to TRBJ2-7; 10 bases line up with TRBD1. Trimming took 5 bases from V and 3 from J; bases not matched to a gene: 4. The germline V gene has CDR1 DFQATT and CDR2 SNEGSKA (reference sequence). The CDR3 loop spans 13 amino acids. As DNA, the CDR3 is TGCAGTGCTTCCGGGACAGGGGTCTACGAGCAGTACTTC. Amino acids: CSASGTGVYEQYF.

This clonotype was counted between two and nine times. The chain's CDR3 is CASSESGADGYTF. The CDR3 bases are TGTGCCAGCAGTGAGTCAGGGGCTGATGGCTACACCTTC. This rearrangement joins TRBV2 to TRBJ1-2; maybe TRBD1 (6 bases). Germline CDR1 is SNHLY and CDR2 is FYNNEI. The CDR3 runs to 13 residues. The V end was cut by 3 bases, the J end by 6 bases, with 11 bases between.

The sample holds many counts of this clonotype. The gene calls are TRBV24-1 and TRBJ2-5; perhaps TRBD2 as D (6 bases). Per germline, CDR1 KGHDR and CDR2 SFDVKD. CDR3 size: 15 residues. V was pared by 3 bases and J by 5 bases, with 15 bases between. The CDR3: CATSDPVAGTETQYF. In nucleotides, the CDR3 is TGTGCCACCAGTGATCCCGTTGCGGGGACGGAGACCCAGTACTTC.

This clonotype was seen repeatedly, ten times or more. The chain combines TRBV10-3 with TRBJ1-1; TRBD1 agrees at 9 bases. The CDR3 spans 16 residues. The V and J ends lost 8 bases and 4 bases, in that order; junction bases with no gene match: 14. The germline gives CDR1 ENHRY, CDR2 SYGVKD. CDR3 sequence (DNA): TGTGCCATCGCAAGCGGGACAGGGCAGGAAGGCACTGAAGCTTTCTTT. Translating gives CAIASGTGQEGTEAFF.

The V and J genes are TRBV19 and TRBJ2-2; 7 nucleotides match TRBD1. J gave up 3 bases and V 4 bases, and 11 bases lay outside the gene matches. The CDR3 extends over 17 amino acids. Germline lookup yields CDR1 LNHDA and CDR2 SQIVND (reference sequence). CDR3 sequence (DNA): TGTGCCAGTAGTAGGGACAGTCACTACGTGGACACCGGGGAGCTGTTTTTT. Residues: CASSRDSHYVDTGELFF.

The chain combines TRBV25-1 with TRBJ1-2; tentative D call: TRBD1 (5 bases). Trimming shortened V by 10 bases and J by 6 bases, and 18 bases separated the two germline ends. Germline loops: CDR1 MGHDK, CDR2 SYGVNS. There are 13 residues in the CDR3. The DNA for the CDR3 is TGTGCCACCGCCGGGGCTAGTCGGAATGGCTACACCTTC. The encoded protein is CATAGASRNGYTF.

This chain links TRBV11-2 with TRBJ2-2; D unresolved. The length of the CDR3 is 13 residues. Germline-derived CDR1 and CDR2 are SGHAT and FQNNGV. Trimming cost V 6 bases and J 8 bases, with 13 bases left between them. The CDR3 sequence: CASSPGYSGELFF. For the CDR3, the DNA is TGTGCCAGCAGTCCCGGGTACTCTGGGGAGCTGTTTTTT.

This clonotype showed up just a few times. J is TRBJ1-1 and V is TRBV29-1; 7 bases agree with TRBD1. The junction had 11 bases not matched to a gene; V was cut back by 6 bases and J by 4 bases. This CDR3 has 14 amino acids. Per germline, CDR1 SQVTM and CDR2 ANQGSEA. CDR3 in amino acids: CSVDRRYMSTEAFF. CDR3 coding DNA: TGCAGCGTGGACAGGAGATACATGAGCACTGAAGCTTTCTTT. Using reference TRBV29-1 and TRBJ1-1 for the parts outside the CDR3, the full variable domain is SAVISQKPSRDICQRGTSLTIQCQVDSQVTMMFWYRQQPGQSLTLIATANQGSEATYESGFVIDKFPISRPNLTFSTLTVSNMSPEDSSIYLCSVDRRYMSTEAFFGQGTRLTVV.